This T cell receptor (beta chain) was retrieved from a study of T cell responses to AZD1222 COVID-19 vaccine. Looking at the study overall: Some second doses came at about 4 weeks and others at about 12 weeks; these were pooled. Study-wide results and caveats: Donors were largely white British and mainly female; clonal diversity was possibly underestimated.

Remarks on this clone: As yet, its antigen is unknown.

Germline V gene sequence: CDR1 KGHSH, CDR2 LQKENI. CDR3 length equals 15 residues. With 2 bases clipped from V and 5 bases from J, the junction kept 4 bases outside the gene matches. The assay was immunoSEQ multiplex PCR, and TCRdb's table has in-frame clones only and misses some. The profile shows 150,000 to 200,000 clones, 85% to 90% of them singletons. This clonotype was obtained from an adult in good health. This specimen was peripheral blood, taken on day 0 of AZD1222 vaccination. The gene calls are TRBV18 and TRBJ1-4, with TRBD1 identical over 8 bases. The DNA for the CDR3 is TGTGCCAGCTCACCAGCAGGGGGCCGAAATGAAAAACTGTTTTTT. Amino acids: CASSPAGGRNEKLFF.